The clone carrying this TCR beta chain has at least ten counts. Its specificity is not known. This record belongs to a study of T-cell reconstitution after alpha-beta-depleted transplantation in children. Germline assignment: CDR1 SGHAT and CDR2 FQDESV (reference sequence). This CDR3 comprises 17 residues. V gave up 2 bases and J gave up 0 bases; unmatched junction bases: 6. Unique molecular identifiers were incorporated into the prepared TCRbeta library. Each CDR3 protein gets one entry after TCRdb re-called the PCR reads with MiXCR. Of some 220,000 distinct CDR3 sequences listed, 11% were seen once; the top ten hold approximately 30%. General observations from the study: Certain patients had high TCRbeta diversity at day 60, and it came from recipient T cells and thymic progenitors that survived.

The chain combines TRBV11-1 with TRBJ2-4; 8 bases agree with TRBD2. The material was PBMCs, obtained before TCRalphabeta/CD19-depleted stem cell transplant. This clonotype originated in a child under three years old with acute myeloid leukemia, due to receive a stem cell transplant. The CDR3 nucleotides are TGTGCCAGCAGCTTAAGGCGGGAGGCCCTAGCCAAAAACATTCAGTACTTC. It translates to CASSLRREALAKNIQYF.